These 16 T cell receptor beta chains originate from one sample sequenced in a study of T-cell reconstitution after alpha-beta-depleted transplantation in children. For TCRbeta, the library was prepared with unique molecular identifiers. Each CDR3 protein gets one entry after TCRdb re-called the PCR reads with MiXCR. The repertoire holds roughly 100,000 distinct CDR3 sequences, with about 8% as singletons. Specimen: PBMCs, collected before TCRalphabeta/CD19-depleted stem cell transplant. The receptors originated from a boy between 2 and 10 years old with acute lymphoblastic leukemia, due to receive a stem cell transplant.

The rearrangement links TRBV4-3 to TRBJ2-3, with D tentatively TRBD1 (5 bases). Germline values: CDR1 LGHNA, CDR2 YSLEER. CDR3 length: 11 residues. Trimming removed 11 bases at V and 5 bases at J, with 11 bases between. This chain's CDR3 is CAYRYEDTQYF. The CDR3 nucleotides are TGCGCCTACAGGTATGAAGATACGCAGTATTTT.

This clonotype was detected many times. The J gene is TRBJ2-7, the V gene TRBV12-3 or TRBV12-4; possibly TRBD1 for D (6 bases). V was pared by 2 bases and J by 5 bases, with 13 bases between. The CDR3 consists of 14 residues. In nucleotides, the CDR3 is TGTGCCAGCAGTTTACCACAGGGTAGCAACGAGCAGTACTTC. Translating it yields CASSLPQGSNEQYF.

This CDR3 is CASSKRGENYGYTF. The CDR3 DNA reads as TGTGCCAGCAGCAAACGTGGGGAAAACTATGGCTACACCTTC. The rearrangement uses TRBV6-1 and TRBJ1-2, with D unclear. V was pared by 6 bases and J by 2 bases, with 13 bases between. This CDR3 region has 14 residues. Per the germline V gene, CDR1 is MNHNS and CDR2 is SASEGT.

Ten or more counts support this clonotype. CDR3 loop: CASSPGVSSYNEQFF. CDR3 in DNA: TGTGCCAGCAGCCCCGGGGTGAGCTCCTACAATGAGCAGTTCTTC. The chain employs TRBV7-3 and TRBJ2-1; possible D gene TRBD2, 5 bases. Trimming took 5 bases from V and 0 from J, leaving 11 bases between them. Germline V gene lookup returns CDR1 SGHTA and CDR2 FQGTGA. The CDR3 has 15 amino acids.

The chain couples TRBV6-1 to TRBJ2-3, with 8 bases matching TRBD1. Per germline, CDR1 MNHNS and CDR2 SASEGT. There are 14 residues in the CDR3. The V and J ends lost 7 bases and 4 bases, in that order; junction bases with no gene match: 7. DNA for the CDR3: TGTGCCAGCAAATTGGGACAGGCCCCAGATACGCAGTATTTT. Translated, it gives CASKLGQAPDTQYF.

The CDR3 DNA follows: TGTGCCAGCAGCTTAGTGACCCCTGGAGAGCAGTACTTC. Its translation is CASSLVTPGEQYF. The chain joins TRBV13 to TRBJ2-7; no definite D call. The CDR3 has 13 residues. With 1 base removed from V and 7 bases from J, the gap between germline ends came to 11 bases. Germline V CDR1 and CDR2: PRHDT, FYEKMQ (reference sequence).

Many counts were recorded for this clonotype. The genes are TRBV27 and TRBJ1-1; D might be TRBD1 (5 bases). V lost 1 base, J lost 6 bases, and 9 bases lay in between. Germline values: CDR1 MNHEY, CDR2 SMNVEV (reference sequence). This CDR3 is built from 13 residues. In nucleotides, the CDR3 is TGTGCCAGCAGTTTATGGCGGGGCGCTGAAGCTTTCTTT. Amino acids: CASSLWRGAEAFF.

This chain links TRBV7-2 with TRBJ1-5, with a weak D call TRBD1 (6 bases). Germline CDR1 SGHTA, CDR2 FQGNSA. The CDR3 is 15 residues long. The ends were cut back, 1 base at V and 3 bases at J, with 10 bases in the middle. CDR3 sequence (DNA): TGTGCCAGCAGCTTAGAGGGGGGGTTCAATCAGCCCCAGCATTTT. Protein product: CASSLEGGFNQPQHF.

In this sample, this clonotype turned up many times. The V gene is TRBV7-2, the J gene TRBJ2-7, with 10 bases fitting TRBD2. The germline V gene encodes CDR1 SGHTA and CDR2 FQGNSA. After removal of 6 bases from V and 5 bases from J, the junction contained 7 bases not matched to a gene. The CDR3 sequence is 14 residues long. The CDR3 DNA follows: TGTGCCAGCAGTCTGAGCGGGGGGGACCACGAGCAGTACTTC. This gives the protein CASSLSGGDHEQYF.

The chain uses TRBV4-3 and TRBJ2-3, with 8 bases fitting TRBD2. With V trimmed by 0 bases and J by 4 bases, 9 bases remained unmatched. The CDR3 consists of 17 residues. In germline, CDR1 is LGHNA, CDR2 YSLEER. CDR3 nucleotide sequence: TGCGCCAGCAGCCAAGAACGGGGGGGCATATTCGCAGATACGCAGTATTTT. Residues: CASSQERGGIFADTQYF.

The rearrangement joins TRBV11-3 to TRBJ2-7, with D hard to call. The CDR3 extends over 13 amino acids. CDR1 is SGHNT, CDR2 YENEEA, per germline. V was cut by 5 bases and J by 1 base, with 9 bases left in between. CDR3 protein: CASSLTASYEQYF. For the CDR3, the DNA is TGTGCCAGCAGCCTCACAGCTTCCTACGAGCAGTACTTC.

This clonotype was detected a few times. The chain links TRBV6-5 to TRBJ2-1; 14 nucleotides match TRBD2. The length of the CDR3 is 16 residues. V dropped 4 bases and J dropped 9; count of bases not matched to a gene: 8. Germline CDR1 MNHEY, CDR2 SVGAGI. The CDR3 protein is CASSLTSGGARSEQFF. DNA of the CDR3: TGTGCCAGCAGTTTGACTAGCGGGGGGGCGCGTAGTGAGCAGTTCTTC.

The V call is TRBV6-1, the J call TRBJ1-5; no clear D gene. This CDR3 is 12 amino acids long. Germline V gene lookup returns CDR1 MNHNS and CDR2 SASEGT. V lost 1 base to trimming and J lost 5 bases, with 3 bases between them. CDR3 DNA sequence: TGTGCCAGCAGTGAAGGGGATCAGCCCCAGCATTTT. Its protein product is CASSEGDQPQHF.

The chain links TRBV7-2 to TRBJ2-5; 8 bases map to TRBD2. Per germline, CDR1 SGHTA and CDR2 FQGNSA. This CDR3 has 14 residues. J lost 4 bases, V lost 4 bases, and 5 bases had no gene match. The CDR3 loop reads CASSSPSGGETQYF. For the CDR3, the DNA is TGTGCCAGCAGCTCTCCCAGCGGGGGAGAGACCCAGTACTTC.

A note on this clonotype: Given the absence of the conserved phenylalanine or tryptophan at the CDR3 end, a read error is likely. This chain connects TRBV6-2 or TRBV6-3 to TRBJ2-7; D perhaps matches TRBD2 (5 bases). The CDR3 covers 17 residues. The V gene lost 6 bases and the J gene lost 4 bases, with 25 bases spanning the gap. Germline loops: CDR1 MNHEY, CDR2 SVGEGT. This CDR3 is CASRNIPRLTRGYEQYY. DNA for the CDR3: TGTGCCAGCAGGAATATCCCCAGACTTACTAGAGGGTACGAGCAGTACTAC.

This sequence joins TRBV18 and TRBJ2-1, with 9 bases lining up with TRBD2. Germline V gives CDR1 KGHSH, CDR2 LQKENI. V was clipped by 3 bases and J by 8 bases; unmatched bases: 5. The CDR3 spans 14 residues. The CDR3 DNA is TGTGCCAGCTCACCCGGGACTAGCCTCCATGAGCAGTTCTTC. This translates into CASSPGTSLHEQFF.